Included here is one T cell receptor (beta chain) sequence, with context. At one of its ends the junction is not consistent with the germline gene, which may arise from a read error. This sample includes further DNA sequences coding for the same CDR3. Authors' data handling: From reference gene primer amplification, estimates of nucleated cell counts were derived. Produced via immunoSEQ multiplex PCR; TCRdb's table is partial and in-frame only. V, J and clone size derive from that table, while D and trimming were established from the DNA sequence. The table lists fewer than 600,000 clones, roughly nine tenths of them singletons, with over 0.7% in the top ten. This sample stems from a study of blood T cell repertoires in COVID-19. Study details: Samples taken during acute and convalescent COVID-19 were collected in the United States, Italy and Spain. The analysed material was cDNA or gDNA that came from T cells, B-cell-depleted T cells, or PBMCs.

Those enrolled in Seattle joined during active infection and were followed longitudinally afterward. The CDR3 loop spans 16 amino acids. Germline values: CDR1 GTSNPN, CDR2 SVGIG (reference sequence). This chain links TRBV30 with TRBJ2-7; possibly TRBD2 for D (5 bases). The sequence derives from a man in his late teens or twenties with COVID-19, enrolled during active disease. Sequenced: peripheral blood. The CDR3 DNA reads as TGTGCCTGGAGTGTAGGTAATTGTGGGGAGCTCTACGAGCAGTATTTC. Amino acids: CAWSVGNCGELYEQYF.